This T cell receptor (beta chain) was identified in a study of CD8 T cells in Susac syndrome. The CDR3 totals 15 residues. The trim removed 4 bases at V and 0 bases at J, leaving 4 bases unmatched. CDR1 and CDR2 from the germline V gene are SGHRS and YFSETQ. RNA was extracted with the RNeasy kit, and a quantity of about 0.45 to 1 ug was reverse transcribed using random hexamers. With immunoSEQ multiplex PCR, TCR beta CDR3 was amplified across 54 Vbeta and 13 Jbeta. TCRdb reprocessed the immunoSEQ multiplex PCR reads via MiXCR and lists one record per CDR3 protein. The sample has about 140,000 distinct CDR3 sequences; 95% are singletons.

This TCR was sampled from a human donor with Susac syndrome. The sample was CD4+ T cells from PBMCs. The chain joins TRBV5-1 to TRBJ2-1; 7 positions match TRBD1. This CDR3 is CASSLGTVSYNEQFF. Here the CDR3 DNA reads TGCGCCAGCAGCCTCGGGACAGTCTCCTACAATGAGCAGTTCTTC.